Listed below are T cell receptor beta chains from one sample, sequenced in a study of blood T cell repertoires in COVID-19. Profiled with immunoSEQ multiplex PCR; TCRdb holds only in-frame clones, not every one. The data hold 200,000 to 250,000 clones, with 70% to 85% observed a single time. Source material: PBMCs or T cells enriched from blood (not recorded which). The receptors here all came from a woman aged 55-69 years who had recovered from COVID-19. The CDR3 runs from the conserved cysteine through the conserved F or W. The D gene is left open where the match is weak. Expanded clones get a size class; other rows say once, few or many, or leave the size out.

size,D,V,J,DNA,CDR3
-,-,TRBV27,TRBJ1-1,TGTGCCAGCAGTTTGAGGGGAGGTGGAACTGAAGCTTTCTTT,CASSLRGGGTEAFF
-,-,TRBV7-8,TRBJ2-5,TGTGCCAGCAGCTTAGATCTAGCAGAAGAGACCCAGTACTTC,CASSLDLAEETQYF
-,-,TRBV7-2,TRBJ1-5,TGTGCCAGCAGCTCCACGACTGCGGCTGCTAGCAATCAGCCCCAGCATTTT,CASSSTTAAASNQPQHF
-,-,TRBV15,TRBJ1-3,TGTGCCACCAGCAGAGGACCCCGGGAAGGCCCTGGAAACACCATATATTTT,CATSRGPREGPGNTIYF
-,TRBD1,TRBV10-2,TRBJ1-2,TGCGCCAGCAGTGAGGGACAGGGTGTGTATGGCTACACCTTC,CASSEGQGVYGYTF
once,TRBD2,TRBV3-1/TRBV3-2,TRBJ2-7,TGTGCCAGCAGCCGGGGACTAGGGACCTACGAGCAGTACTTC,CASSRGLGTYEQYF
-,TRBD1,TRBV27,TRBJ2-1,TGTGCCAGCAGTTCCTATTTAGGGGGCGCCCGCAATGAGCAGTTCTTC,CASSSYLGGARNEQFF
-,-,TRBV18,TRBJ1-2,TGTGCCAGCTCACCCTCCGCGGGGGCACGGATGGGCTACACCTTC,CASSPSAGARMGYTF
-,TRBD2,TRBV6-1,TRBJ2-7,TGTGCCAGCAGTGAACAATTAGCGGGAGGGGTCGTCCACGAGCAGTACTTC,CASSEQLAGGVVHEQYF
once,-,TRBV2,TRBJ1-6,TGTGCCAGCAGCGAAACAGACAGCCTGAGTGGGTCACCCCTCCACTTT,CASSETDSLSGSPLHF
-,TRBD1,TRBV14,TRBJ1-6,TGTGCCAGCAGCCTAACAGGGGGCGCGGAATCACCCCTCCACTTT,CASSLTGGAESPLHF
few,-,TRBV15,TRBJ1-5,TGTGCCACCAGCAGAGCGGGGGTACGCAATCAGCCCCAGCATTTT,CATSRAGVRNQPQHF
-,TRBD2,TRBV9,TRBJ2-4,TGTGCCAGCAGCGTAGACCCATGGGGTGGGCGAGGACTAGCGGGAGTCGACAAAAACATTCAGTACTTC,CASSVDPWGGRGLAGVDKNIQYF
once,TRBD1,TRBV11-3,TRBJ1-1,TGTGCCAGCAGCCCGACCGGGACAGGCTCTGCTTTCTTT,CASSPTGTGSAFF
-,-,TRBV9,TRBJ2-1,TGTGCCAGCAGCGTAGTGGGTCGGGCAGGGTCCTACAATGAGCAGTTCTTC,CASSVVGRAGSYNEQFF
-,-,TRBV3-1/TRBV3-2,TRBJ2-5,TGTGCCAGCAGCCAGTCCTACGCCCAAGAGACCCAGTACTTC,CASSQSYAQETQYF